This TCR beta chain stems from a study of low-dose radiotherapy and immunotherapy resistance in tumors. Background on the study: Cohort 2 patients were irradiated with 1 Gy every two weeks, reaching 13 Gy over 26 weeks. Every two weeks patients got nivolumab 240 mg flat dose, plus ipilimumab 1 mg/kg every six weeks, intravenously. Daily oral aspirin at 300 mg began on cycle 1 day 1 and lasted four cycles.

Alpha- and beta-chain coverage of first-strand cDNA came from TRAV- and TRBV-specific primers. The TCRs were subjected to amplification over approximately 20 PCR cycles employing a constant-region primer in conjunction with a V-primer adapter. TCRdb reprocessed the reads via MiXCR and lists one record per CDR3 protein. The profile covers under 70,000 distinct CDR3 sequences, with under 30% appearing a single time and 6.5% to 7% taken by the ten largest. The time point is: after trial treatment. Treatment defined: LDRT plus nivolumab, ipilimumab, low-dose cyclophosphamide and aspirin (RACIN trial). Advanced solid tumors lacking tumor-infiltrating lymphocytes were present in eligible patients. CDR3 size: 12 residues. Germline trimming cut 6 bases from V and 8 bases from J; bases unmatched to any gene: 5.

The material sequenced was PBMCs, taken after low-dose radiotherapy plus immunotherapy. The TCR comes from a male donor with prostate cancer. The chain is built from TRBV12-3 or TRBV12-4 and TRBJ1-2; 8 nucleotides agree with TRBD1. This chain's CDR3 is CASSEQGEGYTF. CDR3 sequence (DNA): TGTGCCAGCAGCGAACAGGGGGAAGGCTACACCTTC.